The rows below give T cell receptor beta chains drawn from one sample of a study of blood T cell repertoires in COVID-19. Assay used: immunoSEQ multiplex PCR; TCRdb lists only in-frame clones, some missing. Here the sample spans approximately 300,000 clones, around 86% being singletons. The sequencing sample was made of peripheral blood. Receptors originate from a woman aged 45-59 years with acute or convalescent COVID-19. CDR3s include the opening cysteine and the closing phenylalanine or tryptophan.

V	J	CDR3
TRBV18	TRBJ2-1	CASSPTGPAYNEQFF
TRBV18	TRBJ2-1	CASSRQVGPYNEQFF
TRBV5-1	TRBJ2-5	CASSLVPSGTVVGGETQYF
TRBV7-3	TRBJ2-3	CASSLKGYGGLEPDTQYF
TRBV18	TRBJ1-1	CASSPPTQDYYTEAFF
TRBV20-1	TRBJ2-7	CSAGTSGSLYF
TRBV24-1	TRBJ2-2	CATSDFGQGANTGELFF
TRBV7-9	TRBJ1-2	CASSLARGQGFRGYTF
TRBV28	TRBJ2-1	CASSSIATGGYNEQFF
TRBV9	TRBJ2-3	CASSVSAGGPDTQYF
TRBV6-7	TRBJ1-3	CASSYSRGSSGNTIYF
TRBV5-1	TRBJ1-1	CASWDRGFTEAFF
TRBV28	TRBJ1-5	CASNFDKNQPQHF
TRBV9	TRBJ1-1	CASSVWDSMNTEAFF
TRBV4-3	TRBJ2-1	CASSQDPADLYNEQFF
TRBV5-4	TRBJ1-6	CASSFNRFDSPLHF
TRBV19	TRBJ1-5	CASEPRGYHQPQHF
TRBV6-5	TRBJ2-3	CASRDRGFRDTQYF
TRBV7-9	TRBJ1-5	CASSTTGTGHNQPQHF
TRBV11-2	TRBJ1-5	CASSLTGTGEKPQHF